This TCR beta chain was identified in a study of OX40 agonist ivuxolimab in advanced cancers. This CDR3 is 14 amino acids long. V shed 4 bases and J shed 6 bases, with 16 bases lying between them. Germline V gene data show CDR1 as SGHRS and CDR2 as YFSETQ. Patients with a history of autoimmune disease or on systemic immunosuppression were excluded. Only in-frame clones appear in the TCRdb table, and some are missing; sequencing was by immunoSEQ multiplex PCR. The sample lists approximately 66,000 clones; 80% to 90% were seen once. The rearrangement joins TRBV5-1 to TRBJ1-2; weak D call: TRBD1 (5 bases). This clonotype originated in an adult with an advanced solid tumor such as melanoma, head and neck, liver or kidney cancer. The input for sequencing was CD4+ or CD8+ T cells sorted from blood, taken in a trial of the OX40 agonist ivuxolimab. The DNA for the CDR3 is TGCGCCAGCAGCCCAAGAGGGGAGTCGAATGGCTACACCTTC. This translates into CASSPRGESNGYTF.